This passage covers 2 T cell receptor beta chains from one sample sequenced in a study of blood T cell repertoires in COVID-19. Measured with immunoSEQ multiplex PCR; TCRdb has only the in-frame clones, and not every one. The data contain around 300,000 clones, 80% to 90% of them seen just once; the ten biggest clones take up under 2.5%. Sequencing was carried out using PBMCs or T cells enriched from blood (not recorded which). These receptor sequences come from a woman younger than 30 who had recovered from COVID-19.

This chain links TRBV5-1 with TRBJ1-2; D is possibly TRBD1 (5 bases). CDR1 is SGHRS and CDR2 is YFSETQ in the germline V gene. The CDR3 contains 15 residues. V dropped 3 bases and J dropped 3 bases, with 15 bases sitting between them. In nucleotides, the CDR3 is TGCGCCAGCAGCTACACACAGGACGGCTACTATGGCTACACCTTC. It specifies CASSYTQDGYYGYTF.

The chain uses TRBV19 and TRBJ1-5; 8 nucleotides match TRBD1. CDR3 length: 15 residues. Germline V CDR1 and CDR2: LNHDA, SQIVND (reference sequence). Losses at the gene ends were 7 bases for V and 6 bases for J; bases not matched to a gene: 11. CDR3 nucleotide sequence: TGTGCCAGTACCAGGAGGGACAGGTTGGGTCAGCCCCAGCATTTT. Residues: CASTRRDRLGQPQHF.